This T cell receptor (beta chain) is from a study of T cell changes during pregnancy in multiple sclerosis (dated by TCRdb to between 2018 and 2021). A note on the overall study: The study looked at changes in the T cell repertoire across pregnancy in women with multiple sclerosis.

Receptor libraries were prepared by the immunoSEQ multiplex PCR assay. The clones in this table, taken by TCRdb from immuneACCESS, are in-frame only. Not every clone is retained; where verified, under half of the shortfall comes from an unresolved V gene, and the cause of the rest is unknown. Recorded for this sample are more than 85,000 clones; 94% of them occurred a single time. Approximately 0.88% of the sample comes from the top ten. As to this clone: No cognate antigen has been identified for it. Base qualities were left out, and no much larger clone turns up one base away.

This specimen was peripheral blood, taken before pregnancy. The sequence was collected from a female donor with multiple sclerosis, enrolled in a pregnancy study.

Here is the DNA: TGCGCCAGCAGCGCGGGGAATACAGATACGCAGTATTTT. Translated, it reads CASSAGNTDTQYF. The rearranged segments are TRBV5-1 and TRBJ2-3, with TRBD2 as a weak D call on 6 bases. The germline V gene specifies SGHRS as CDR1 and YFSETQ as CDR2. The trim is 4 bases for V and 3 bases for J, with a gap of 9 bases between the germline ends. The CDR3 measures 13 amino acids from cysteine to phenylalanine. Of the read, only the CDR3 DNA is kept; its 39 bases are in frame from base 1.